Shown below are 18 T cell receptor beta chains from a single sample sequenced in a study of T cells in localized non-small cell lung cancer. Generated by immunoSEQ multiplex PCR, the TCRdb table keeps only in-frame clones and is missing some. The sample records about 2,100 clones, 25% to 35% being singletons. Material: normal lung tissue next to the tumor, obtained before any cancer treatment. All receptors come from a male donor older than 55 with stage I squamous cell lung carcinoma.

By sample share, this clone is large. The chain has TRBV9 and TRBJ2-7; 7 positions agree with TRBD2. With 4 bases clipped from V and 3 bases from J, the junction kept 7 bases outside the gene matches. Germline lookup yields CDR1 SGDLS and CDR2 YYNGEE. The CDR3 has 14 amino acids. The CDR3 DNA reads as TGTGCCAGCAGCCTAACGGGAGGTCGCTACGAGCAGTACTTC. Translation: CASSLTGGRYEQYF.

This chain uses TRBV29-1 with TRBJ1-1; D ambiguous. V gave up 6 bases and J gave up 0 bases, with 14 bases separating them. This CDR3 is built from 14 residues. CDR1 SQVTM and CDR2 ANQGSEA come from the germline V gene. CDR3 sequence: CSVDPAGMNTEAFF. As DNA, the CDR3 is TGCAGCGTGGATCCGGCGGGGATGAACACTGAAGCTTTCTTT.

The chain combines TRBV5-1 with TRBJ1-1; 8 bases agree with TRBD1. V lost 3 bases to trimming and J lost 5 bases; unmatched junction nucleotides: 9. Germline values: CDR1 SGHRS, CDR2 YFSETQ. The CDR3 consists of 15 residues. CDR3 sequence: CASSSRTGWTTEAFF. The CDR3, as DNA: TGCGCCAGCAGCTCCAGGACAGGGTGGACGACTGAAGCTTTCTTT. The full variable domain, with the rest looked up from reference TRBV5-1 and TRBJ1-1, is KAGVTQTPRYLIKTRGQQVTLSCSPISGHRSVSWYQQTPGQGLQFLFEYFSETQRNKGNFPGRFSGRQFSNSRSEMNVSTLELGDSALYLCASSSRTGWTTEAFFGQGTRLTVV.

This chain connects TRBV19 to TRBJ2-7; tentatively, D is TRBD2 (5 bases). Trimming removed 5 bases from V and 2 bases from J, with 13 bases in between. The CDR3 extends over 14 amino acids. The germline V gene has CDR1 LNHDA and CDR2 SQIVND (reference sequence). CDR3 nucleotides: TGTGCCAGTAGTCGGGAAGGAGGCCCCTACGAGCAGTACTTC. Translation gives CASSREGGPYEQYF.

This clone came up a few times. The rearrangement links TRBV28 to TRBJ1-6; perhaps TRBD1 as D (5 bases). This CDR3 contains 12 residues. Deletions cut 5 bases from V and 9 bases from J, with 8 bases between. The V gene's germline CDR1 is MDHEN and CDR2 SYDVKM. The CDR3 DNA sequence: TGTGCCAGCAGTACCACAGGTTCACCCCTCCACTTT. This gives the protein CASSTTGSPLHF. Supplemented by reference TRBV28 and TRBJ1-6, the full variable domain reads DVKVTQSSRYLVKRTGEKVFLECVQDMDHENMFWYRQDPGLGLRLIYFSYDVKMKEKGDIPEGYSVSREKKERFSLILESASTNQTSMYLCASSTTGSPLHFGNGTRLTVT.

This clone was observed a handful of times. The V gene is TRBV11-3, the J gene TRBJ2-3; D possibly matches TRBD1 or TRBD2 (5 bases each). Germline V CDR1 and CDR2: SGHNT, YENEEA. The V end was cut by 5 bases, the J end by 3 bases, with 18 bases between. CDR3 length equals 16 residues. The CDR3 DNA is TGTGCCAGCAGCCGTCCACGGGGCCAGGAGACAGATACGCAGTATTTT. This sequence encodes CASSRPRGQETDTQYF.

This rearrangement joins TRBV6-8 to TRBJ2-1; D ambiguous. Germline CDR1 MNHGY, CDR2 SAAAGT. The V end was cut by 5 bases, the J end by 2 bases, with 4 bases between. The CDR3 runs 12 residues. This CDR3 is CASSTPYNEQFF. As DNA, the CDR3 is TGTGCCAGCAGTACCCCCTACAATGAGCAGTTCTTC.

The rearrangement links TRBV19 to TRBJ2-2; 10 positions match TRBD2. The V segment lost 11 bases and the J segment 6 bases; nucleotides outside the gene matches: 15. The germline CDR1 and CDR2 sequences are LNHDA and SQIVND (reference sequence). There are 16 residues in the CDR3. CDR3 DNA sequence: TGTGCCTCGAAAAGGGGTGCCGGGACTAGCGCCGGGGAGCTGTTTTTT. Translating gives CASKRGAGTSAGELFF.

This clone is categorized as large (0.1 to 1%). This chain uses TRBV29-1 with TRBJ1-4; 7 nucleotides agree with TRBD1. There are 13 residues in the CDR3. The J segment lost 7 bases and the V segment lost 3 bases, leaving 5 bases of the junction unmatched. The germline CDR1 and CDR2 sequences are SQVTM and ANQGSEA. The CDR3 reads CSVEVQGSEKLFF. The CDR3 nucleotides read TGCAGCGTTGAGGTACAGGGGAGTGAAAAACTGTTTTTT.

This clone has only a few counts. This chain uses TRBV6-8 with TRBJ1-3; D call uncertain. Trimming took 5 bases from V and 2 from J, leaving 16 bases between them. The length of the CDR3 is 16 residues. CDR1 is MNHGY, CDR2 SAAAGT, per germline. CDR3 in amino acids: CASSRRLLETGNTIYF. CDR3 sequence (DNA): TGTGCCAGCAGTCGACGCCTATTGGAGACTGGAAACACCATATATTTT.

The rearrangement links TRBV19 to TRBJ1-1; D unclear. The CDR3 is 15 residues long. Trimming took 1 base from V and 6 from J, leaving 15 bases between them. CDR1 LNHDA and CDR2 SQIVND come from the germline V gene (reference sequence). CDR3 sequence: CASSIVSGDSSEAFF. CDR3 DNA: TGTGCCAGTAGTATAGTCAGTGGGGATAGCTCTGAAGCTTTCTTT.

This clone is judged medium-sized. The V gene is TRBV11-3, the J gene TRBJ2-2, with TRBD1 matching over 7 bases. V dropped 4 bases and J dropped 2; count of bases not matched to a gene: 4. The CDR3 is made up of 15 amino acids. From germline, CDR1 is SGHNT and CDR2 YENEEA. The CDR3 DNA reads as TGTGCCAGCAGCTCGGGACAGCAAAACACCGGGGAGCTGTTTTTT. Protein product: CASSSGQQNTGELFF.

The chain recombines TRBV6-8 with TRBJ1-6; D is possibly TRBD1 (5 bases). Germline CDR1 and CDR2: MNHGY and SAAAGT. The length of the CDR3 is 18 residues. Trimming removed 0 bases from V and 0 bases from J, with 12 bases in between. In DNA, the CDR3 is TGTGCCAGCAGTTACTCGTGGGGCCCTAGCTCCTATAATTCACCCCTCCACTTT. Translating it yields CASSYSWGPSSYNSPLHF.

This clone was counted only a few times. V and J are TRBV11-3 and TRBJ2-1; TRBD1 matches 7 bases. The CDR3 consists of 15 residues. The germline gives CDR1 SGHNT, CDR2 YENEEA. The V gene end was trimmed by 3 bases and the J gene end by 2 bases; junction bases not matched to a gene: 4. The CDR3 DNA reads TGTGCCAGCAGCTTGGGTGACAGGGCCTACAATGAGCAGTTCTTC. Its translation: CASSLGDRAYNEQFF.

In its sample, this clone ranks as medium-sized (0.01 to 0.1%). This chain uses TRBV9 with TRBJ1-1; D possibly corresponds to TRBD1 (5 bases). V gave up 0 bases and J gave up 9 bases, with 12 bases separating them. The CDR3 length is 13 residues. Germline lookup yields CDR1 SGDLS and CDR2 YYNGEE. The CDR3 DNA reads as TGTGCCAGCAGCGTAGCCCAGGGCGCGCAAGCTTTCTTT. It codes for CASSVAQGAQAFF.

The gene calls are TRBV15 and TRBJ2-1; weak D call: TRBD2 (5 bases). The CDR3 runs to 15 residues. Germline CDR1 reads LNHNV; CDR2 reads YYDKDF (reference sequence). V lost 1 base and J 4 bases, leaving 11 bases between the germline ends. This CDR3 reads CATSRGGGSYNEQFF. The CDR3 DNA reads as TGTGCCACCAGCAGAGGTGGAGGATCGTACAATGAGCAGTTCTTC.

This clone counts as medium-sized. The chain joins TRBV9 to TRBJ2-7; perhaps TRBD1 as D (6 bases). Per the germline V gene, CDR1 is SGDLS and CDR2 is YYNGEE. The germline V and J ends were trimmed by 0 bases and 11 bases, with 21 bases remaining between them. The CDR3 has 15 amino acids. CDR3 DNA: TGTGCCAGCAGCGTAGAGAGGACAGTATTCCCTACGAAGTACTTC. Its protein is CASSVERTVFPTKYF.

This clone qualifies as large. CDR3 sequence reads: CASTPGGGKNSPLHF. The CDR3 coding sequence is TGTGCCAGCACCCCGGGAGGGGGCAAGAATTCACCCCTCCACTTT. The chain carries TRBV14 and TRBJ1-6, with 7 bases aligning to TRBD1. CDR1 and CDR2 from the germline V gene are SGHDN and FVKESK. The junction had 10 bases not matched to a gene; V was cut back by 7 bases and J by 7 bases. The CDR3 consists of 15 residues.